This entry concerns a single T cell receptor beta chain. The antigen is unknown. Repertoires were generated with immunoSEQ multiplex PCR, while TCRdb's copy carries only in-frame clones and drops some. The sample carries tens of thousands of clones, approximately 91% recorded once. These data originate in a study of identifying expanded T cells in peripheral blood. Collection occurred without any documented infections or immune events in donors. The study, taken as a whole, reports: Across healthy donors, higher total template counts meant significantly greater roughly two-week count variance. Technical replicates showed around 1.1 changed clones; around 2 weeks 15 to 20; four weeks 19.

Sequencing used blood. The source of this sequence is a person between 18 and 75 years old in good health.

DNA for the CDR3: TGCGCCAGCAGCCATGGCCAAAAGGGGTACACAGATACGCAGTATTTT. It yields the protein CASSHGQKGYTDTQYF. The genes are TRBV4-3 and TRBJ2-3, with D perhaps TRBD1 (5 bases). The ends were cut back, 3 bases at V and 2 bases at J, with 15 bases in the middle. The CDR3 totals 16 residues. Germline V lookup: CDR1 LGHNA, CDR2 YSLEER.